This T cell receptor beta chain was retrieved from a study of T cells expressing NK-cell markers. The overall study: Repertoire data for TCR beta were derived from sorted T cells (CD3+CD56+NKG2C+, CD3+CD56+NKG2C- and CD3+CD56-NKG2C+).

On this clonotype itself: What it binds is unknown.

Findings and caveats of the study: These same clonotypes (in several donors) also led the CD3+CD56-NKG2C+ fraction.

TCRdb reworked the 5' RACE reads into one entry per CDR3 protein, no DNA. The sample spans approximately 550,000 distinct CDR3 sequences; the ten largest clones claim roughly 3.5%. Germline V gene sequence: CDR1 SGHVS, CDR2 FQNEAQ. This CDR3 is 16 amino acids long. V gene TRBV7-8 combines with J gene TRBJ2-2. This receptor was obtained from a man younger than 35 in good health. Sequencing input: blood T cells: a sorted CD56 or NKG2C T cell subset, CD4+ or CD8+ T cells, or bulk PBMC T cells (not recorded which). The CDR3 is CASSQFTSLGTGELFF. The whole variable domain, filled in from reference TRBV7-8 and TRBJ2-2, reads GAGVSQSPRYKVAKRGQDVALRCDPISGHVSLFWYQQALGQGPEFLTYFQNEAQLDKSGLPSDRFFAERPEGSVSTLKIQRTQQEDSAVYLCASSQFTSLGTGELFFGEGSRLTVL.